This T cell receptor (beta chain) was captured by sequencing in a study of cytomegalovirus exposure and HLA in healthy donors. Whole-study results and caveats: CMV serostatus was the sole immune exposure information available. Sequencing likely caused a cluster of highly shared sequence variants.

The study ran its PCR with 60 Vbeta and 13 Jbeta primers. Profiled with immunoSEQ multiplex PCR; TCRdb holds only in-frame clones, not every one. The table has a few hundred thousand clones, nearly 95% seen once. As for this clone: Its matching antigen is unknown.

Sequencing used PBMCs. The receptor was derived from a girl aged 2 to 10 in good health and CMV-seronegative.

CDR3 sequence: CASSFWGLAGVETQYF. The CDR3 DNA follows: TGTGCCAGCAGCTTCTGGGGACTAGCGGGAGTTGAGACCCAGTACTTC. The chain combines TRBV5-4 with TRBJ2-5, with TRBD2 identical over 14 bases. The CDR3 is 16 residues long. V was pared by 2 bases and J by 5 bases, with 5 bases of the junction left unmatched. Germline-derived CDR1 and CDR2 are SGHNT and YYREEE (reference sequence).